This T cell receptor beta chain was identified in a study of early T cells in non-severe SARS-CoV-2 infection (dated by TCRdb to 2020 to 2022). About the study as a whole: Because TCR sequencing was done on bulk RNA from unsorted whole blood, the alpha and beta chains could not be paired. On the study overall, not on this receptor specifically: VDJdb matching was skewed toward anti-spike CD8 responses and likely underestimated virus-specific expansions, missing private and CD4 specificities.

The protocol used for the library was 5' RACE. For sequencing, a NextSeq 500 was employed. In the TCR library protocol, unique molecular identifiers were attached to individual cDNA molecules to correct for PCR bias and sequencing error. Both TCR alpha and beta chains were sequenced, and tight co-correlation was observed between alpha and beta sequence abundances in each sample. As for how the authors treated the data: Decombinator V4 was used to annotate the V gene, J gene and CDR3 of the TCR sequences. TCRs were defined as expanded if a significant change between any two time points was detected under a Poisson model with p below 0.0001. TCR abundances were normalised to the total number of TCRs sequenced per sample and expressed as counts per million. MAIT TCRs were defined by TRAV1-2 paired with TRAJ12, TRAJ20 or TRAJ33, and iNKT TCRs by TRAV10 paired with TRAJ18. VDJdb, accessed on 1 November 2021, was searched for TCRs annotated for CMV, EBV and SARS-CoV-2, and TCRs annotated for more than one antigen were excluded. TCRdb redid the processing of the public reads, applying fastp at Q25 and MiXCR, and retained in-frame beta chains. Each entry merges the rows of one CDR3 protein and shows their most common DNA and genes. What appears here as the V and J calls and clone size reflects TCRdb's work, not the paper's. A total of 35,000 to 45,000 distinct CDR3 sequences appear in this sample, about 3.9% of them only once. 9% to 10% of the sample comes from the top ten.

The CDR3 runs 14 amino acids, cysteine and phenylalanine included. Just CDR3 DNA is preserved here, 42 bases in frame from base 1. Looking up the germline V gene yields CDR1 SGHNT and CDR2 YENEEA. V and J are truncated by 5 bases and 0 bases respectively, leaving an intervening sequence of 5 bases. The study was a case-control design nested within a healthcare worker cohort in London, UK, with weekly nasopharyngeal swab PCR tests and blood sampling. Between 23 and 31 March 2020, the week of the UK lockdown, healthcare workers were enrolled and then followed up weekly for as long as 16 weeks. This clonotype was counted at least ten times. Its antigen is currently not known. Base qualities are missing; no much larger clone stands one base away.

The specimen was whole blood. The sequence derives from an adult who was a healthcare worker with PCR-confirmed SARS-CoV-2 infection or an uninfected control (not recorded which). The sequence joins TRBV11-3 to TRBJ2-6; the D gene identity is not certain. The bases read TGTGCCAGCAGCCCGCACTCTGGGGCCAACGTCCTGACTTTC. Its protein reads: CASSPHSGANVLTF.